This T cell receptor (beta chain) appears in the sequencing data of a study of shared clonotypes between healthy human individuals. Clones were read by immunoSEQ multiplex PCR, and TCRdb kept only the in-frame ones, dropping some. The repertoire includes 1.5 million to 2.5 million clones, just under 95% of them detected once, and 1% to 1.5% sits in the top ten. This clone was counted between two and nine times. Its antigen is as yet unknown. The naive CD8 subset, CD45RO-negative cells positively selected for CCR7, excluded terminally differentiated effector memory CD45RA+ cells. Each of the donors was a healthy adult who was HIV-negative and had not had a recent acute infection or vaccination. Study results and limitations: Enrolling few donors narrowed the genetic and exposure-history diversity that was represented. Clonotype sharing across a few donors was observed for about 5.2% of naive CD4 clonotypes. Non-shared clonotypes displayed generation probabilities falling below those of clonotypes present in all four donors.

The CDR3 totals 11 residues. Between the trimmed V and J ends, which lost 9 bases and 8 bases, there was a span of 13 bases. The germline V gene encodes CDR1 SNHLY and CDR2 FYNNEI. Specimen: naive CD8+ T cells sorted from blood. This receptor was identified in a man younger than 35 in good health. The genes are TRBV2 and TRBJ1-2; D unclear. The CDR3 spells CARLSSGGYTF. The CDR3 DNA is TGTGCCAGGTTGTCGTCCGGGGGCTACACCTTC.